These 26 T cell receptor beta chains were sequenced from one sample in a study of blood T cell repertoires in COVID-19. This table comes from immunoSEQ multiplex PCR, and its TCRdb copy is limited to in-frame clones, with some not included. The table has about 400,000 clones, around 89% seen once. The sample comprised peripheral blood. These receptors came from a woman aged 25 to 39 with acute or convalescent COVID-19.

V is TRBV6-4 and J is TRBJ1-5, with 8 bases that match TRBD1. CDR1 MRHNA and CDR2 SNTAGT come from the germline V gene. The CDR3 consists of 22 residues. V was clipped by 2 bases and J by 1 base; unmatched bases: 22. In nucleotides, the CDR3 is TGTGCCAGCAGTGACAATATCGAAAGGGACAGGATAAAGATAGCGAGCAATCAGCCCCAGCATTTT. Translating gives CASSDNIERDRIKIASNQPQHF.

The chain carries TRBV2 and TRBJ1-3, with D hard to call. Germline CDR1 SNHLY, CDR2 FYNNEI. The CDR3 sequence is 15 residues long. Trimming shortened V by 2 bases and J by 0 bases, and 8 bases separated the two germline ends. The CDR3 is CASSEHLLSGNTIYF. The CDR3 DNA is TGTGCCAGCAGTGAACACCTACTCTCTGGAAACACCATATATTTT.

Note on this clone: The sample has other DNA sequences that encode this CDR3 too. The chain carries TRBV24-1 and TRBJ2-7, with 7 nucleotides matching TRBD1. CDR1 and CDR2 from the germline V gene are KGHDR and SFDVKD. The CDR3 loop spans 14 amino acids. V was clipped by 3 bases and J by 4 bases; unmatched bases: 5. The CDR3 protein is CATSDPGQPYEQYF. The CDR3, as DNA: TGTGCCACCAGTGATCCGGGACAGCCTTACGAGCAGTACTTC.

The chain joins TRBV2 to TRBJ2-5, with 7 nucleotides matching TRBD1. V lost 6 bases, J lost 2 bases, and 3 bases stayed unmatched. The V gene's germline CDR1 is SNHLY and CDR2 FYNNEI. This CDR3 has 13 amino acids. CDR3 nucleotide sequence: TGTGCCAGCAGCAGGGACAGTCAAGAGACCCAGTACTTC. It codes for CASSRDSQETQYF.

As concerns this clone: The sample holds other DNA sequences that translate to the same CDR3. The CDR3 loop is CASRPDSYNEQFF. The DNA of the CDR3 is TGCGCCAGCCGCCCGGACAGTTACAATGAGCAGTTCTTC. The chain combines TRBV5-1 with TRBJ2-1; a weak D match, TRBD1 (6 bases). Trimming removed 7 bases at V and 4 bases at J, with 12 bases between. Germline CDR1 and CDR2: SGHRS and YFSETQ. The CDR3 has 13 residues. The whole variable domain, remainder taken from reference TRBV5-1 and TRBJ2-1, is KAGVTQTPRYLIKTRGQQVTLSCSPISGHRSVSWYQQTPGQGLQFLFEYFSETQRNKGNFPGRFSGRQFSNSRSEMNVSTLELGDSALYLCASRPDSYNEQFFGPGTRLTVL.

This chain uses TRBV5-1 with TRBJ2-7; D is unclear. The CDR3 runs 13 residues. The V end lost 1 base, the J end lost 6 bases, and 11 bases lay between the germline ends. CDR1 and CDR2 (germline): SGHRS, YFSETQ. CDR3 coding DNA: TGCGCCAGCAGCTTGTTATGGCACCTCGAGCAGTACTTC. Translated, it gives CASSLLWHLEQYF.

The chain uses TRBV2 and TRBJ1-5, with 11 bases aligning to TRBD1. The CDR3 is 17 amino acids. Germline assignment: CDR1 SNHLY and CDR2 FYNNEI. Germline trimming cut 4 bases from V and 0 bases from J; bases unmatched to any gene: 5. CDR3 coding DNA: TGTGCCAGCAGTGGGGACAGGGGGGATTATAGCAATCAGCCCCAGCATTTT. Protein: CASSGDRGDYSNQPQHF.

The gene calls are TRBV5-6 and TRBJ2-7; TRBD2 aligns across 8 bases. This CDR3 comprises 15 residues. CDR1 and CDR2 from the germline V gene are SGHDT and YYEEEE. The trim removed 1 base at V and 0 bases at J, leaving 3 bases unmatched. CDR3 in DNA: TGTGCCAGCAGCTTGTTGCGGGGGGACTCCTACGAGCAGTACTTC. Encoded protein: CASSLLRGDSYEQYF.

V is TRBV15 and J is TRBJ2-5; 10 bases agree with TRBD1. The CDR3 length is 15 residues. J gave up 4 bases and V 4 bases, and 6 bases lay outside the gene matches. From germline, CDR1 is LNHNV and CDR2 YYDKDF (reference sequence). In nucleotides, the CDR3 is TGTGCCACCAGCATCCACCGGGACAGGGGAGAGACCCAGTACTTC. Translated, it gives CATSIHRDRGETQYF.

The J gene is TRBJ1-3, the V gene TRBV9, with a possible D match to TRBD1 (5 bases). Trimming cost V 4 bases and J 7 bases, with 9 bases left between them. Per the germline V gene, CDR1 is SGDLS and CDR2 is YYNGEE. The CDR3 spans 12 residues. The CDR3 sequence: CASSPGGNTIYF. Here the CDR3 DNA reads TGTGCCAGCAGCCCGGGGGGGAACACCATATATTTT.

The chain carries TRBV7-9 and TRBJ2-1; D is possibly TRBD2 (6 bases). This CDR3 is 13 amino acids long. Germline CDR1 reads SEHNR; CDR2 reads FQNEAQ (reference sequence). Trimming stripped 4 bases from V and 8 bases from J, with 12 bases between. The CDR3 sequence: CASSSRLVDEQFF. The CDR3 nucleotides read TGTGCCAGCAGCTCCCGACTAGTGGATGAGCAGTTCTTC.

The chain employs TRBV5-1 and TRBJ2-2; D is perhaps TRBD1 (6 bases). Germline assignment: CDR1 SGHRS and CDR2 YFSETQ. Trimming took 1 base from V and 0 from J, leaving 10 bases between them. The CDR3 runs to 16 residues. In DNA form, the CDR3 reads TGCGCCAGCAGCTTGTCGGGACAAACGAACACCGGGGAGCTGTTTTTT. This gives the protein CASSLSGQTNTGELFF.

The chain couples TRBV5-5 to TRBJ1-6, with 10 positions matching TRBD1. The CDR3 length is 14 residues. CDR1 and CDR2 from the germline V gene are SGHKS and YYEKEE (reference sequence). Unmatched junction bases numbered 3, after V lost 1 base and J lost 11 bases. CDR3 in DNA: TGTGCCAGCAGCTTGTTTGGGACAGGGGCACCCCTCCACTTT. Translated, it gives CASSLFGTGAPLHF.

This clone has a single count. The V gene is TRBV3-1 (or the pseudogene TRBV3-2), the J gene TRBJ1-1, with TRBD1 identical over 9 bases. The V and J ends lost 0 bases and 5 bases, in that order; junction bases with no gene match: 4. From germline, CDR1 is LGHDT and CDR2 YNNKEL (reference sequence). The CDR3 consists of 15 residues. CDR3 residues: CASSQDWTGATEAFF. CDR3 sequence (DNA): TGTGCCAGCAGCCAAGACTGGACAGGGGCGACTGAAGCTTTCTTT.

J is TRBJ1-1 and V is TRBV29-1, with 7 bases fitting TRBD1. Trimming cost V 5 bases and J 1 base; bases outside gene matches: 19. The CDR3 has 18 amino acids. Per the germline V gene, CDR1 is SQVTM and CDR2 is ANQGSEA. The CDR3: CSVWGQHSGGRQNTEAFF. In nucleotides, the CDR3 is TGCAGCGTTTGGGGACAGCATTCAGGGGGGAGACAGAACACTGAAGCTTTCTTT. Supplemented by reference TRBV29-1 and TRBJ1-1, the full variable domain reads SAVISQKPSRDICQRGTSLTIQCQVDSQVTMMFWYRQQPGQSLTLIATANQGSEATYESGFVIDKFPISRPNLTFSTLTVSNMSPEDSSIYLCSVWGQHSGGRQNTEAFFGQGTRLTVV.

The chain employs TRBV5-1 and TRBJ2-2; a possible D gene is TRBD2 (7 bases). Germline CDR1 SGHRS, CDR2 YFSETQ. V lost 4 bases and J lost 2, with 12 bases in between. This CDR3 region has 15 residues. The DNA for the CDR3 is TGCGCCAGCAGCCCGGGGGGCACCAACACCGGGGAGCTGTTTTTT. The encoded protein is CASSPGGTNTGELFF.

Only one count was recorded for this clone. The CDR3 nucleotides are TGTGCCAGCAGCTGGGGGCAGAATTACAATGAGCAGTTCTTC. This gives the protein CASSWGQNYNEQFF. The chain combines TRBV9 with TRBJ2-1; tentative D call: TRBD1 (6 bases). The germline V gene encodes CDR1 SGDLS and CDR2 YYNGEE. The CDR3 has 14 amino acids. The V end was cut by 4 bases, the J end by 4 bases, with 12 bases between.

The V call is TRBV7-9, the J call TRBJ1-6; 10 positions agree with TRBD1. The CDR3 loop spans 16 amino acids. Germline values: CDR1 SEHNR, CDR2 FQNEAQ (reference sequence). The trim removed 6 bases at V and 6 bases at J, leaving 8 bases unmatched. CDR3 in amino acids: CASSGTGEHTNSPLHF. In DNA form, the CDR3 reads TGTGCCAGCAGTGGGACAGGGGAGCATACTAATTCACCCCTCCACTTT.

The chain carries TRBV5-1 and TRBJ2-3, with 9 bases aligning to TRBD1. Germline assignment: CDR1 SGHRS and CDR2 YFSETQ. The CDR3 is 16 amino acids. V lost 4 bases to trimming and J lost 6 bases; unmatched junction nucleotides: 12. CDR3 nucleotide sequence: TGCGCCAGCAGCCCGGGTAACAGGGGGCGGGTCGATACGCAGTATTTT. Its protein is CASSPGNRGRVDTQYF.

The chain carries TRBV5-4 and TRBJ2-1; 7 bases are shared with TRBD2. CDR1 SGHNT and CDR2 YYREEE come from the germline V gene (reference sequence). J lost 7 bases, V lost 1 base, and 8 bases had no gene match. This CDR3 has 15 residues. The CDR3 coding sequence is TGTGCCAGCAGCTTGTGGGGGGGTTTAAGAAATGAGCAGTTCTTC. This sequence encodes CASSLWGGLRNEQFF.

The CDR3 nucleotides read TGTGCCAGCAGCTTTCGGACAGGTTTCGGCTATGGCTACACCTTC. Translated: CASSFRTGFGYGYTF. V is TRBV3-1 (or the pseudogene TRBV3-2) and J is TRBJ1-2, with 7 nucleotides matching TRBD1. CDR1 is LGHDT and CDR2 is YNNKEL in the germline V gene (reference sequence). The trim removed 5 bases at V and 4 bases at J, leaving 10 bases unmatched. The CDR3 length is 15 residues.

The CDR3 protein is CATSRNRYTNTGELFF. The CDR3 DNA sequence: TGTGCCACCAGCAGAAACAGATATACGAACACCGGGGAGCTGTTTTTT. The chain carries TRBV15 and TRBJ2-2; D is undetermined. This CDR3 region has 16 residues. CDR1 LNHNV and CDR2 YYDKDF come from the germline V gene (reference sequence). The ends were cut back, 2 bases at V and 0 bases at J, with 10 bases in the middle.

This clone appeared many times. V gene TRBV30 combines with J gene TRBJ1-1, with 7 bases lining up with TRBD1. Germline CDR1 GTSNPN, CDR2 SVGIG (reference sequence). Trimming took 0 bases from V and 9 from J; bases not matched to a gene: 4. The length of the CDR3 is 12 residues. In DNA, the CDR3 is TGTGCCTGGAGTGTACCGACAGGGAAAGCTTTCTTT. Translating gives CAWSVPTGKAFF.

This chain links TRBV19 with TRBJ2-1; 8 bases map to TRBD2. In germline, CDR1 is LNHDA, CDR2 SQIVND (reference sequence). CDR3 length: 13 amino acids. V lost 6 bases and J lost 6; bases outside the gene matches: 4. CDR3 coding DNA: TGTGCCAGTAGGTGGGCGGGGGGCAATGAGCAGTTCTTC. Translation gives CASRWAGGNEQFF.

This chain links TRBV24-1 with TRBJ2-5; a possible D gene is TRBD2 (6 bases). Per the germline V gene, CDR1 is KGHDR and CDR2 is SFDVKD. V was pared by 4 bases and J by 5 bases, with 16 bases between. The CDR3 length is 15 residues. CDR3 amino acids: CATSEPSGGTETQYF. The CDR3 DNA follows: TGTGCCACCAGTGAACCCTCTGGGGGGACGGAGACCCAGTACTTC.

The sample holds one count of this clone. The chain carries TRBV7-6 and TRBJ2-7; 7 bases agree with TRBD2. V lost 1 base and J lost 0; bases outside the gene matches: 6. The germline V gene encodes CDR1 SGHVS and CDR2 FNYEAQ. CDR3 length equals 16 residues. CDR3 bases: TGTGCCAGCAGCTTAGGTCCCGGGGGGAGCTCCTACGAGCAGTACTTC. This encodes CASSLGPGGSSYEQYF.